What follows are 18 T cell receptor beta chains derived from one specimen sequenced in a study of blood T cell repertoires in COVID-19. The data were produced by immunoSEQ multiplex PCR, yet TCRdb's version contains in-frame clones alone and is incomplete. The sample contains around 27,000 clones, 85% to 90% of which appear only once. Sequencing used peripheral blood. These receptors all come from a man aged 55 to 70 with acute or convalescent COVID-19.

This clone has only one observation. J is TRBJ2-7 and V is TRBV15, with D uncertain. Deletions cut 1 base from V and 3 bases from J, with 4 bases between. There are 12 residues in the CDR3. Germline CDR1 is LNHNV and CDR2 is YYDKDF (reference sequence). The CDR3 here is CATSRGSYEQYF. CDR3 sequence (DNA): TGTGCCACCAGCAGAGGCAGCTACGAGCAGTACTTC.

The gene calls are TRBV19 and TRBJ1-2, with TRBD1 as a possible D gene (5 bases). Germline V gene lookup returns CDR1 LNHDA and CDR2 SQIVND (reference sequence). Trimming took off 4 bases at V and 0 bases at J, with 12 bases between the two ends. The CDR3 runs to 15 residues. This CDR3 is CASSTLVDTNYGYTF. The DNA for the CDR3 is TGTGCCAGTAGTACCCTCGTGGACACTAACTATGGCTACACCTTC.

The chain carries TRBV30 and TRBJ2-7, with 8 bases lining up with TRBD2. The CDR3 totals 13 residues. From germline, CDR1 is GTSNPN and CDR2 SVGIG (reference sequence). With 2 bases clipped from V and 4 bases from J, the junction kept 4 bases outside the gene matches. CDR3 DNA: TGTGCCTGGAGTTCGGGACTAGAGTACGAGCAGTACTTC. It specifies CAWSSGLEYEQYF.

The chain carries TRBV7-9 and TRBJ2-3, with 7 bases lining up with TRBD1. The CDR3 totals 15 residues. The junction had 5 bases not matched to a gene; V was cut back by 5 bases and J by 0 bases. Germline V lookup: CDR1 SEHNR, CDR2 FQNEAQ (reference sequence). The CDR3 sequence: CASSDRDSSTDTQYF. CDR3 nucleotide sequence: TGTGCCAGCAGCGACCGGGACAGTAGCACAGATACGCAGTATTTT.

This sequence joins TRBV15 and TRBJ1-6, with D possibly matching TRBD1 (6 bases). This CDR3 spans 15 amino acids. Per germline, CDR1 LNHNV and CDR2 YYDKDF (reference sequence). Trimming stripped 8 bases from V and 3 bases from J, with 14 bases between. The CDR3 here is CATGPLDSYNSPLHF. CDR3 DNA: TGTGCCACCGGCCCCTTGGACAGCTATAATTCACCCCTCCACTTT. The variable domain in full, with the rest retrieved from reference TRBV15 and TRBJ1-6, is DAMVIQNPRYQVTQFGKPVTLSCSQTLNHNVMYWYQQKSSQAPKLLFHYYDKDFNNEADTPDNFQSRRPNTSFCFLDIRSPGLGDTAMYLCATGPLDSYNSPLHFGNGTRLTVT.

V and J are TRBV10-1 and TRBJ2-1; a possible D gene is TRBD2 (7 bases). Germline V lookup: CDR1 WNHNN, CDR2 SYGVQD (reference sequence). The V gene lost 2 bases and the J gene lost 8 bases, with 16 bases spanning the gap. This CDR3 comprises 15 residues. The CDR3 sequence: CASSERWGGRDEQFF. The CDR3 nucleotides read TGCGCCAGCAGTGAGCGTTGGGGGGGGCGGGATGAGCAGTTCTTC.

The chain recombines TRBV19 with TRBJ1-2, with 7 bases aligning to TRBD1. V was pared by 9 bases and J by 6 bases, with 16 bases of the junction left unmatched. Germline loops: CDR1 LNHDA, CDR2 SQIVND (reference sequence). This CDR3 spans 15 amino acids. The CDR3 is CASNPKQGSFNGYTF. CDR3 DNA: TGTGCCAGCAATCCCAAACAGGGGTCGTTTAATGGCTACACCTTC.

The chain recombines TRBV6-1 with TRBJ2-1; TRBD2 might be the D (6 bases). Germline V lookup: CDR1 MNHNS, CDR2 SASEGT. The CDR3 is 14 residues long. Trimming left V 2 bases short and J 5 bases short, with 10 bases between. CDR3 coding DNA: TGTGCCAGCAGTGAATTAACGGGAGACAATGAGCAGTTCTTC. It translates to CASSELTGDNEQFF.

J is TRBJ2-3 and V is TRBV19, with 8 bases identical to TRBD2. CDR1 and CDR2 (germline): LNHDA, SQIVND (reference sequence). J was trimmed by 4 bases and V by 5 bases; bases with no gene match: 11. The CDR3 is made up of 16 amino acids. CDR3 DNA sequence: TGTGCCAGTAGTCCCGCCAGCGGGAGAAGCGCAGATACGCAGTATTTT. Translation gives CASSPASGRSADTQYF.

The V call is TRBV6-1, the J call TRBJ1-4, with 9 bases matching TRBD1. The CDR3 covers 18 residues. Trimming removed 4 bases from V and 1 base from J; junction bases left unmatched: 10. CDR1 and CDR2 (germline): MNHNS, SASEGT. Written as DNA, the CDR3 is TGTGCCAGCAGTGGACTTAACCAGGGACAGGGAACTAATGAAAAACTGTTTTTT. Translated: CASSGLNQGQGTNEKLFF.

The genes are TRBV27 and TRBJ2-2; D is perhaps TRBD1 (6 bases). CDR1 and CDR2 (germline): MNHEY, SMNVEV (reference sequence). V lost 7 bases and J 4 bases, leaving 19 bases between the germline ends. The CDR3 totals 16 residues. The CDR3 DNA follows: TGTGCCAGCAAGTCAGGGGCCCCCCGGGGCACCGGGGAGCTGTTTTTT. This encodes CASKSGAPRGTGELFF.

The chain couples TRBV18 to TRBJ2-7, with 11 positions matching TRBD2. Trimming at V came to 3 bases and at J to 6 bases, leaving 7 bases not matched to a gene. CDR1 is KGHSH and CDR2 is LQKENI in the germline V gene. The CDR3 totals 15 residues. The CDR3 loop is CASSPPSLAGAEQYF. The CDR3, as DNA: TGTGCCAGCTCACCCCCCTCACTAGCGGGAGCCGAGCAGTACTTC.

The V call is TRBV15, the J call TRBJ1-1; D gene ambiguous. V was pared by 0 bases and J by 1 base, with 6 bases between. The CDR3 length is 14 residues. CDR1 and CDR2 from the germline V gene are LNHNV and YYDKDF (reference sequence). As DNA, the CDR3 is TGTGCCACCAGCAGAGAACATCCGAACACTGAAGCTTTCTTT. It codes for CATSREHPNTEAFF. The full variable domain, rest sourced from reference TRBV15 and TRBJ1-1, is DAMVIQNPRYQVTQFGKPVTLSCSQTLNHNVMYWYQQKSSQAPKLLFHYYDKDFNNEADTPDNFQSRRPNTSFCFLDIRSPGLGDTAMYLCATSREHPNTEAFFGQGTRLTVV.

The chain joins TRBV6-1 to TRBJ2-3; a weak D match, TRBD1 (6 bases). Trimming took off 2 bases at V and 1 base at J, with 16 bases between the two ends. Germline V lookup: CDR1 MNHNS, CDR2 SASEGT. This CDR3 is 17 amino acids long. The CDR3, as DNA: TGTGCCAGCAGTGAAACAACAGGCAACAGGGGCACAGATACGCAGTATTTT. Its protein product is CASSETTGNRGTDTQYF.

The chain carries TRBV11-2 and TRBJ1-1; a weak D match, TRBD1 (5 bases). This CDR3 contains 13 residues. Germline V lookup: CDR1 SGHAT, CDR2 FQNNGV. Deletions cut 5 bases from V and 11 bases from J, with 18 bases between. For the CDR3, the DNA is TGTGCCAGCAGCCGCGGGACTGGAACAAGCGCTTTCTTT. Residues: CASSRGTGTSAFF.

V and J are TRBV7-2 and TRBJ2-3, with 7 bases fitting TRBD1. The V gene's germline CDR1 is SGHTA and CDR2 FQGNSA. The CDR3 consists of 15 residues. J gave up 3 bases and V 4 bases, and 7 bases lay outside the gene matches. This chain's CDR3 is CASSYWDRKTDTQYF. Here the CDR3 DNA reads TGTGCCAGCAGCTATTGGGACAGAAAGACAGATACGCAGTATTTT.

The CDR3 loop is CASSVQGTGVNEKLFF. CDR3 DNA: TGTGCCAGCAGCGTGCAGGGGACAGGGGTGAATGAAAAACTGTTTTTT. V is TRBV9 and J is TRBJ1-4, with 10 bases matching TRBD1. CDR3 size: 16 residues. Per the germline V gene, CDR1 is SGDLS and CDR2 is YYNGEE. V dropped 2 bases and J dropped 5; count of bases not matched to a gene: 6.

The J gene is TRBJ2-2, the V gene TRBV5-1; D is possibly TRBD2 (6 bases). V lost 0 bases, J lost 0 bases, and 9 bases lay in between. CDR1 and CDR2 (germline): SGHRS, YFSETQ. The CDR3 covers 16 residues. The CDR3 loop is CASSLDWTTNTGELFF. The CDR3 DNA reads TGCGCCAGCAGCTTGGACTGGACTACGAACACCGGGGAGCTGTTTTTT.